Below, one T cell receptor beta chain is given with its context. Its cognate antigen has yet to be identified. No clone much larger than this one lies a single base away; base qualities are absent. TCRbeta CDR3 regions were amplified from genomic DNA using the immunoSEQ Assay, a bias-controlled multiplex PCR. Regarding the original processing steps: The number of nucleated cells in each sample was estimated by amplification of reference gene primers within the assay. To quantify the absolute abundance of each unique TCRbeta CDR3 rearrangement, sequence reads were collapsed and filtered. For each sample, productive Simpson clonality was calculated by taking the square root of Simpson's diversity index across productive rearrangements. Not all clones reach the TCRdb copy of this immuneACCESS table, which keeps in-frame sequences only. Checked studies attribute under half of the gap to unresolved V genes and leave the rest unexplained. V and J calls and clone size are as listed in that table; D and trimming were resolved from the DNA. This sample gives some 500,000 clones in total; around 89% of them show up just once. Of the sample, less than 2% falls within the top ten clones.

Participants in the prospective study were aged roughly 18 to 100 years, lived in 20 to 25 United States geographic areas, and enrolled through a virtual design. In the prospective study, cohorts were assigned on the basis of participant-reported clinical history obtained from a screening survey and a study questionnaire. For ImmuneRACE Cohort 3, a participant was defined as recovered based on two consecutive negative NP/OP PCR tests, clearance by a healthcare professional, or resolution of symptoms. Each participant in the prospective study had whole blood, serum and a nasopharyngeal or oropharyngeal swab collected by mobile phlebotomists. Participants in the prospective study had the option to provide additional blood draws and questionnaires over an approximately 2-month period. Before DNA extraction, prospective study blood samples were shipped either frozen or at room temperature. The source of the sample is a study of blood T cell repertoires in COVID-19 (dated by TCRdb to 2018 to 2021). Concerning the study at large: Collaborator samples came from the United States, Italy and Spain and covered acute and convalescent phases of COVID-19. Samples came from the ongoing ImmuneRACE study (first 160 participants) plus 1,254 subjects from 6 global collaborators. Sample metadata almost always included a de-identified subject ID, COVID-19 status, age in years and sex. HLA class I and class II types, where available, came from metadata supplied by the sample provider rather than from assay-based typing. The repertoires were made available in a free public database intended to serve as a resource for research on the immune response to SARS-CoV-2. Subjects who had been exposed to COVID-19, were actively infected with it, or had recovered from it provided the deeply sampled blood TCRbeta repertoires that made up the dataset. The prospective study material was composed of cDNA or gDNA derived from T cells, B-cell-depleted T cells, or PBMCs. Results and caveats for the whole study, not just this receptor: The amount of clinical and demographic metadata varied by source and participant and was provided uncurated.

Including the terminal cysteine and phenylalanine, the CDR3 comprises 16 residues. This entry keeps only the CDR3 DNA: 48 bases, framed from base 1. Based on the germline V gene (reference sequence), the CDR1 and CDR2 sequences are LNHDA and SQIVND. Here V drops 1 base and J drops 4 bases, and the junction holds 7 bases not matched to any gene. Sequenced input: PBMCs or T cells enriched from blood (not recorded which). The chain is encoded by TRBV19 joined to TRBJ2-7; 10 of the junction bases match TRBD2. This TCR came from a woman aged 40 to 49 who had recovered from COVID-19. Here is the DNA: TGTGCCAGTAGTATAGTCCTAGCGGGAGCGCGGTACGAGCAGTACTTC. The encoded protein is CASSIVLAGARYEQYF.